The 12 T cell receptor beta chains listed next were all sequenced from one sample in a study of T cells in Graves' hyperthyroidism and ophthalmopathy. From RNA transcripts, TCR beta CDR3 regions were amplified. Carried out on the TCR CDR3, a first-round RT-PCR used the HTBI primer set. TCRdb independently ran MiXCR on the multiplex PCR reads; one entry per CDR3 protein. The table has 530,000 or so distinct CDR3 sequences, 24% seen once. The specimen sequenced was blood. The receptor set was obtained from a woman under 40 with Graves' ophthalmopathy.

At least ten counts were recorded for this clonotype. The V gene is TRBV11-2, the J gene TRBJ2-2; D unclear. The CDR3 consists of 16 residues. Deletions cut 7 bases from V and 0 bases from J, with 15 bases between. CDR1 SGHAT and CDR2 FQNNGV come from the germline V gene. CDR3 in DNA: TGTGCCAGCACCCCACGTGGAGCGACGAACACCGGGGAGCTGTTTTTT. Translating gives CASTPRGATNTGELFF.

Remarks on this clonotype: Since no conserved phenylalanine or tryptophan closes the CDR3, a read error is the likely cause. The CDR3 DNA sequence: TGCAGTGCTAGAGGACAGAACCAAGAGACCCAGTACCTC. Translation gives CSARGQNQETQYL. The V gene is TRBV20-1, the J gene TRBJ2-5; D may be TRBD1 (5 bases). V dropped 1 base and J dropped 0 bases, with 6 bases sitting between them. The CDR3 runs 13 residues. Germline V gene data show CDR1 as DFQATT and CDR2 as SNEGSKA (reference sequence).

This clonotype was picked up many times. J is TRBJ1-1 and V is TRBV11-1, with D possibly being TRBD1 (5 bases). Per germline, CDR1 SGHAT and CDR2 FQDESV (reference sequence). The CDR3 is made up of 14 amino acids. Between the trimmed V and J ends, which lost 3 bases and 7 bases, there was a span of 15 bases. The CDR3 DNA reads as TGTGCCAGCAGCTTGTCCGGGGGATCCATTGAAGCTTTCTTT. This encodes CASSLSGGSIEAFF.

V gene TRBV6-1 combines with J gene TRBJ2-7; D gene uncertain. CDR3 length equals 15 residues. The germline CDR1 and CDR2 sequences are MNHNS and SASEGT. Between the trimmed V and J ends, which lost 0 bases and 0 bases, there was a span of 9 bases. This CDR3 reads CASSEATANSYEQYF. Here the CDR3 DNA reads TGTGCCAGCAGTGAAGCCACAGCCAACTCCTACGAGCAGTACTTC.

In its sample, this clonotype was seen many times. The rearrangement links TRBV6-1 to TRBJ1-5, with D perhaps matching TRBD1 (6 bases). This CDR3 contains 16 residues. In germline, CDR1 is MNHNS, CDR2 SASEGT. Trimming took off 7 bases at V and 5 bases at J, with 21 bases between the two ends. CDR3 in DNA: TGTGCCAGCAAGCGATGGGGGGGCGGAGGTTATCAGCCCCAGCATTTT. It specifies CASKRWGGGGYQPQHF.

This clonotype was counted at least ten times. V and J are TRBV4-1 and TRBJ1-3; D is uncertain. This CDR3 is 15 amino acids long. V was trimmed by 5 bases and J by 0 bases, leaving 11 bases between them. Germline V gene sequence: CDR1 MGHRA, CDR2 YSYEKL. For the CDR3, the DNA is TGCGCCAGCAGCGAAACCACGAACTCTGGAAACACCATATATTTT. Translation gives CASSETTNSGNTIYF.

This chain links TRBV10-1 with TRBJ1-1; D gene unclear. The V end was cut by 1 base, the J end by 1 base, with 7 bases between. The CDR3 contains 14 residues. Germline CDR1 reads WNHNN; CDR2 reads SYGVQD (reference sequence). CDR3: CASSEWPRNTEAFF. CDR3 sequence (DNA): TGCGCCAGCAGTGAGTGGCCGAGGAACACTGAAGCTTTCTTT.

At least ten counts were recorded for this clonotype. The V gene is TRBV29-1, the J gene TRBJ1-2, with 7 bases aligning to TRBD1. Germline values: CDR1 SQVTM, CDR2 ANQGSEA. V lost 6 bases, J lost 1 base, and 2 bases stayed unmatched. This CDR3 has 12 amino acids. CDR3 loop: CSVGDSNYGYTF. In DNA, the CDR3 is TGCAGCGTGGGGGACAGTAACTATGGCTACACCTTC.

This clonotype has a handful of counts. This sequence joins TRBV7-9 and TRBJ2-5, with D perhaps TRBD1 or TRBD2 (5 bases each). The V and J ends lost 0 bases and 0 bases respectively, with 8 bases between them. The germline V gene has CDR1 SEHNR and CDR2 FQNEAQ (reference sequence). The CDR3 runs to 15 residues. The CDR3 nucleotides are TGTGCCAGCAGCTTAGCGGGACGGTACCAAGAGACCCAGTACTTC. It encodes CASSLAGRYQETQYF. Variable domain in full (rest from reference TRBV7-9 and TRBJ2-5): DTGVSQNPRHKITKRGQNVTFRCDPISEHNRLYWYRQTLGQGPEFLTYFQNEAQLEKSRLLSDRFSAERPKGSFSTLEIQRTEQGDSAMYLCASSLAGRYQETQYFGPGTRLLVL.

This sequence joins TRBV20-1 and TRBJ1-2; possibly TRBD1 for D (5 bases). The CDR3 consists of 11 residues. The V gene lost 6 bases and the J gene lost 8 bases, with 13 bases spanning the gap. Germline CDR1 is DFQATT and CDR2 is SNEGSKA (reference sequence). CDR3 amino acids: CSAIGDSGYTF. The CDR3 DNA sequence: TGCAGTGCGATCGGGGACTCCGGCTACACCTTC.

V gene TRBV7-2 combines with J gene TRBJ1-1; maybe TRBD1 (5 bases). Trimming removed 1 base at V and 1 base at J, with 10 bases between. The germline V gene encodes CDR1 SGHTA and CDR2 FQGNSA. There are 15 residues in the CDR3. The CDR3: CASSLGGIQNTEAFF. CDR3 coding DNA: TGTGCCAGCAGCTTAGGGGGGATCCAGAACACTGAAGCTTTCTTT.

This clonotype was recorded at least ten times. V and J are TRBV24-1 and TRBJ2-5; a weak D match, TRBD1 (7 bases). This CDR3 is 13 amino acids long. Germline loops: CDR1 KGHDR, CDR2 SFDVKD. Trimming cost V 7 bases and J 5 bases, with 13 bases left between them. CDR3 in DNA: TGTGCCACCAGCCCTTCAGGGGGGGAGACCCAGTACTTC. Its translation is CATSPSGGETQYF.